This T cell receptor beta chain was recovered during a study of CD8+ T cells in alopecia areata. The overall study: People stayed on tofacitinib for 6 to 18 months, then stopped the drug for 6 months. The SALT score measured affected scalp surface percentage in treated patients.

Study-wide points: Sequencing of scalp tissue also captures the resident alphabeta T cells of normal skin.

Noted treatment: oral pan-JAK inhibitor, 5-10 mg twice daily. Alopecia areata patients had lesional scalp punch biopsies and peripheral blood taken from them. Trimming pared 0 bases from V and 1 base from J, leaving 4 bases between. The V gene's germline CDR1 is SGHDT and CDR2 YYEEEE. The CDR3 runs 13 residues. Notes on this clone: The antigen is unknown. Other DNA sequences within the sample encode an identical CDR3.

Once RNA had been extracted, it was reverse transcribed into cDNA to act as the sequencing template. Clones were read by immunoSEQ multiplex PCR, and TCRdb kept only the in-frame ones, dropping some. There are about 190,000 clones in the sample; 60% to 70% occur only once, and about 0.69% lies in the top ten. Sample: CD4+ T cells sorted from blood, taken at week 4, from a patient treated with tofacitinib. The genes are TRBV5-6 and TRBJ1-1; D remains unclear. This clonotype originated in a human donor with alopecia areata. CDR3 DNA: TGTGCCAGCAGCTTGGCCCGGAACACTGAAGCTTTCTTT. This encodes CASSLARNTEAFF.